Following are 12 T cell receptor beta chains from one sample sequenced in a study of control samples from healthy donors and cancer patients. This table comes from immunoSEQ multiplex PCR, and its TCRdb copy is limited to in-frame clones, with some not included. The sample gives over 100,000 clones, about 90% of which show up once; 2.1% is in the top ten. The sequencing input was blood. The source is a woman aged 45 to 65 in good health.

The chain joins TRBV24-1 to TRBJ1-1; D ambiguous. The V and J ends lost 5 bases and 0 bases respectively, with 6 bases between them. The CDR3 is made up of 13 amino acids. The germline V gene encodes CDR1 KGHDR and CDR2 SFDVKD. CDR3 in DNA: TGTGCCACCAGTGCCAGCCTGAACACTGAAGCTTTCTTT. Protein product: CATSASLNTEAFF.

The rearrangement links TRBV7-8 to TRBJ1-6; D not certain. Trimming removed 4 bases at V and 9 bases at J, with 13 bases between. The CDR3 is 14 amino acids. Germline V gives CDR1 SGHVS, CDR2 FQNEAQ. The DNA for the CDR3 is TGTGCCAGCAGCTCGATGCATACTAGTTCACCCCTCCACTTT. Its protein is CASSSMHTSSPLHF.

The count of this clone is one. The chain's CDR3 is CASSPLAPGLSNQPQHF. In DNA, the CDR3 is TGTGCCAGCTCACCACTTGCTCCGGGCCTTAGCAATCAGCCCCAGCATTTT. V is TRBV18 and J is TRBJ1-5, with D hard to call. The V gene lost 1 base and the J gene lost 0 bases, with 13 bases spanning the gap. Germline CDR1 and CDR2: KGHSH and LQKENI. The CDR3 spans 17 residues.

This chain links TRBV27 with TRBJ2-1; D is possibly TRBD1 or TRBD2 (5 bases each). CDR3 length: 15 amino acids. Trimming removed 7 bases from V and 6 bases from J, with 19 bases in between. CDR1 and CDR2 from the germline V gene are MNHEY and SMNVEV (reference sequence). The CDR3 region is CASTPEGTPGNEQFF. In nucleotides, the CDR3 is TGTGCCAGCACTCCGGAAGGGACCCCGGGCAATGAGCAGTTCTTC.

This clone has just a few counts. In the same sample, other DNA sequences code for this CDR3. The V call is TRBV10-1, the J call TRBJ1-5; D unresolved. Trimming took off 5 bases at V and 2 bases at J, with 4 bases between the two ends. The germline V gene has CDR1 WNHNN and CDR2 SYGVQD (reference sequence). The CDR3 length is 12 residues. The CDR3 region is CASSRGNQPQHF. In DNA form, the CDR3 reads TGCGCCAGCAGTAGGGGCAATCAGCCCCAGCATTTT.

This chain joins TRBV2 and TRBJ1-1; D ambiguous. Germline CDR1 and CDR2: SNHLY and FYNNEI. This CDR3 region has 15 residues. The V end was cut by 4 bases, the J end by 1 base, with 13 bases between. CDR3: CASSARQAGNTEAFF. CDR3 DNA sequence: TGTGCCAGCAGTGCTAGACAAGCGGGGAACACTGAAGCTTTCTTT.

CDR3 nucleotides: TGTGCCAGCAGGATCACAGGGACAACTAATGAAAAACTGTTTTTT. Translated: CASRITGTTNEKLFF. This chain connects TRBV6-5 to TRBJ1-4, with D possibly being TRBD1 (6 bases). CDR3 size: 15 residues. Germline V gives CDR1 MNHEY, CDR2 SVGAGI. V lost 6 bases and J lost 0, with 11 bases in between.

The chain recombines TRBV28 with TRBJ1-1; no firm D call. Germline lookup yields CDR1 MDHEN and CDR2 SYDVKM. The CDR3 sequence is 13 residues long. The V gene lost 5 bases and the J gene lost 3 bases, with 10 bases spanning the gap. As DNA, the CDR3 is TGTGCCAGCAGTACGGACCGGTACACTGAAGCTTTCTTT. Its translation: CASSTDRYTEAFF.

The rearrangement joins TRBV29-1 to TRBJ1-1; possibly TRBD1 for D (6 bases). Germline V lookup: CDR1 SQVTM, CDR2 ANQGSEA. Between the trimmed V and J ends, which lost 2 bases and 4 bases, there was a span of 11 bases. The CDR3 is 13 residues long. CDR3 in DNA: TGCAGCGTTGAACCACAGGGCTCCACTGAAGCTTTCTTT. Its translation: CSVEPQGSTEAFF.

The chain recombines TRBV2 with TRBJ2-1, with D tentatively TRBD2 (5 bases). Trimming removed 6 bases from V and 9 bases from J, with 15 bases in between. This CDR3 is built from 13 residues. Germline V gene data show CDR1 as SNHLY and CDR2 as FYNNEI. The CDR3: CASSQGSIGEQFF. CDR3 in DNA: TGTGCCAGCAGCCAAGGGAGTATCGGTGAGCAGTTCTTC.

The chain couples TRBV9 to TRBJ1-6; D may be TRBD1 (6 bases). Germline CDR1 and CDR2: SGDLS and YYNGEE. The CDR3 totals 14 residues. The V gene lost 4 bases and the J gene lost 10 bases, with 15 bases spanning the gap. The CDR3 coding sequence is TGTGCCAGCAGCCCCTCCAGGGGACACTCACCCCTCCACTTT. Translation: CASSPSRGHSPLHF.

V is TRBV5-1 and J is TRBJ2-3, with 7 bases identical to TRBD1. Per germline, CDR1 SGHRS and CDR2 YFSETQ. Trimming cost V 4 bases and J 2 bases; bases outside gene matches: 10. CDR3 length: 16 residues. Here the CDR3 reads CASSPKTGTYTDTQYF. The CDR3 DNA is TGCGCCAGCAGCCCTAAGACAGGGACATACACAGATACGCAGTATTTT.